The 9 T cell receptor beta chains reported below all come from one sample, sequenced in a study of blood T cell repertoires in COVID-19. The assay was immunoSEQ multiplex PCR, and TCRdb's table has in-frame clones only and misses some. The sample records 100,000 to 150,000 clones, about 91% being singletons. Input material: peripheral blood. The receptors stem from a woman aged 50 to 60 with active or convalescent COVID-19.

This clone was detected only a few times. The chain has TRBV7-2 and TRBJ1-1, with TRBD1 matching over 9 bases. The CDR3 is made up of 16 amino acids. V lost 5 bases and J lost 3; bases outside the gene matches: 10. Per the germline V gene, CDR1 is SGHTA and CDR2 is FQGNSA. CDR3 DNA sequence: TGTGCCAGCAGCCCCCGGACAGGGGAATGGGACACTGAAGCTTTCTTT. Its protein is CASSPRTGEWDTEAFF. Full variable domain (rest looked up from reference TRBV7-2 and TRBJ1-1): GAGVSQSPSNKVTEKGKDVELRCDPISGHTALYWYRQSLGQGLEFLIYFQGNSAPDKSGLPSDRFSAERTGGSVSTLTIQRTQQEDSAVYLCASSPRTGEWDTEAFFGQGTRLTVV.

Only one count was recorded for this clone. The V gene is TRBV5-1, the J gene TRBJ1-2; possibly TRBD1 for D (5 bases). The CDR3 spans 15 residues. Germline values: CDR1 SGHRS, CDR2 YFSETQ. Trimming pared 2 bases from V and 2 bases from J, leaving 13 bases between. CDR3 in amino acids: CASSLGQGSNYGYTF. The CDR3, as DNA: TGCGCCAGCAGCTTAGGGCAGGGATCCAACTATGGCTACACCTTC.

The chain is built from TRBV3-1 (or the pseudogene TRBV3-2) and TRBJ2-7, with 7 positions matching TRBD1. The CDR3 is 17 residues long. J gave up 0 bases and V 0 bases, and 8 bases lay outside the gene matches. Germline loops: CDR1 LGHDT, CDR2 YNNKEL (reference sequence). CDR3 loop: CASSQEQGVFLSYEQYF. The DNA of the CDR3 is TGTGCCAGCAGCCAAGAGCAGGGGGTGTTCCTCTCCTACGAGCAGTACTTC.

This clone appeared once. The CDR3 is CASSYSRADGANVLTF. CDR3 coding DNA: TGTGCCAGCAGTTATAGCAGGGCAGATGGGGCCAACGTCCTGACTTTC. The rearrangement uses TRBV6-6 and TRBJ2-6; TRBD1 might be the D (5 bases). The V gene's germline CDR1 is MNHNY and CDR2 SVGAGI (reference sequence). The V and J ends lost 3 bases and 3 bases respectively, with 12 bases between them. The CDR3 length is 16 residues.

The chain carries TRBV18 and TRBJ2-7; the D is unclear. The V end lost 3 bases, the J end lost 3 bases, and 6 bases lay between the germline ends. CDR3 size: 12 residues. The germline V gene has CDR1 KGHSH and CDR2 LQKENI. The CDR3 protein is CASSPQNYEQYF. The CDR3 DNA follows: TGTGCCAGCTCACCCCAGAACTACGAGCAGTACTTC. Full variable domain (outside the CDR3, taken from reference TRBV18 and TRBJ2-7): NAGVMQNPRHLVRRRGQEARLRCSPMKGHSHVYWYRQLPEEGLKFMVYLQKENIIDESGMPKERFSAEFPKEGPSILRIQQVVRGDSAAYFCASSPQNYEQYFGPGTRLTVT.

The chain joins TRBV28 to TRBJ1-5, with D possibly being TRBD1 (6 bases). Germline lookup yields CDR1 MDHEN and CDR2 SYDVKM. The ends were cut back, 6 bases at V and 3 bases at J, with 12 bases in the middle. This CDR3 comprises 14 residues. CDR3 sequence: CASRGRGSNQPQHF. CDR3 nucleotide sequence: TGTGCCAGCAGAGGCAGGGGATCCAATCAGCCCCAGCATTTT.

The chain couples TRBV7-9 to TRBJ2-1, with TRBD1 as a possible D gene (5 bases). The CDR3 has 14 residues. Germline V gene data show CDR1 as SEHNR and CDR2 as FQNEAQ (reference sequence). V was pared by 5 bases and J by 6 bases, with 14 bases between. CDR3 loop: CASSLPRASNEQFF. CDR3 coding DNA: TGTGCCAGCAGCCTCCCCAGGGCCAGCAATGAGCAGTTCTTC.

This chain uses TRBV18 with TRBJ2-2; maybe TRBD2 (5 bases). CDR1 is KGHSH and CDR2 is LQKENI in the germline V gene. The length of the CDR3 is 16 residues. V lost 3 bases to trimming and J lost 4 bases, with 15 bases between them. The CDR3 coding sequence is TGTGCCAGCTCACCCATGGGGAGAGGGATCACCGGGGAGCTGTTTTTT. This translates into CASSPMGRGITGELFF.

CDR3 sequence (DNA): TGTGCCAGCAGTTTATTAAGGACAGGTCTGTCTGGCTACACCTTC. It specifies CASSLLRTGLSGYTF. The chain is built from TRBV28 and TRBJ1-2; TRBD1 matches 7 bases. Germline assignment: CDR1 MDHEN and CDR2 SYDVKM. V lost 1 base to trimming and J lost 7 bases; unmatched junction nucleotides: 9. The CDR3 length is 15 residues.